This TCR beta chain is drawn from a study of HIV-infected patients and healthy controls. Study results and caveats: MAIT alpha-chain CDR3s were frequent in healthy controls, depleted in HIV+. Eight alpha and eight beta V genes differed significantly in mean usage between HIV-infected patients and controls. The authors saw processing only sixteen HIV-infected individuals as a major limitation on generality.

Germline-derived CDR1 and CDR2 are MDHEN and SYDVKM. V lost 11 bases, J lost 0 bases, and 15 bases lay in between. The CDR3 runs to 14 residues. In this sample, this clonotype is medium-sized. Antigen: not known. Reverse transcription used around 500 ng RNA and constant-region primers for alpha and beta. Each of the alpha and beta chains got its own library through chain-specific third strand synthesis with indices. A single primer pair per chain amplified all rearrangements, with per-molecule barcodes. TCRdb analysed the 5' RACE reads with MiXCR anew, one entry per CDR3 protein. The sample has approximately 10,000 distinct CDR3 sequences, less than 10% seen once. No cell fractionation was done, so the repertoire covers all unsorted peripheral blood T cells.

The chain links TRBV28 to TRBJ2-3; possible D gene TRBD2, 6 bases. The sequencing used blood, collected before antiretroviral therapy. The TCR was taken from an adult with HIV infection. The donor label of this sample is uncertain. CDR3 DNA: TGTGCCTCACGGGGGACCTCTAGCACAGATACGCAGTATTTT. This encodes CASRGTSSTDTQYF.